What follows is one T cell receptor (beta chain) and its context. Its antigen is unidentified. Using immunoSEQ multiplex PCR, the repertoire was profiled, and TCRdb retains in-frame clones only, with some absent. The sample lists 95,000 or so clones; 75% to 95% were seen once. The data were taken from a study of graft-versus-host responses after intestinal transplantation. General study points: Patients who carried graft-donor T cell macrochimerism also had high graft-versus-host to host-versus-graft clonal ratios in their allografts.

Sequencing used PBMCs, obtained roughly 450 days after intestinal transplant. This clonotype was sampled from a human patient who received an intestinal transplant, so some T cells may come from the graft donor.

DNA for the CDR3: TGCGCCAGCTCGACAGACCAAACCTACGAGCAGTACTTC. Translating gives CASSTDQTYEQYF. This sequence joins TRBV5-1 and TRBJ2-7, with TRBD1 as a possible D gene (5 bases). Per germline, CDR1 SGHRS and CDR2 YFSETQ. The CDR3 consists of 13 residues. V shed 7 bases and J shed 2 bases, with 13 bases lying between them. Supplemented by reference TRBV5-1 and TRBJ2-7, the full variable domain reads KAGVTQTPRYLIKTRGQQVTLSCSPISGHRSVSWYQQTPGQGLQFLFEYFSETQRNKGNFPGRFSGRQFSNSRSEMNVSTLELGDSALYLCASSTDQTYEQYFGPGTRLTVT.